This TCR beta chain was found in a study of OX40 agonist ivuxolimab in advanced cancers. Overall study: Therapy given before enrollment (anti-PD-1, anti-PD-L1 or anti-CTLA-4) was allowed, and around 41% had some. A partial response was reached by three patients: one with hepatocellular carcinoma and two with cutaneous melanoma.

Using immunoSEQ multiplex PCR, the repertoire was profiled, and TCRdb retains in-frame clones only, with some absent. The sample records under 50,000 clones, 65% to 80% being singletons. This clone has a handful of counts. From germline, CDR1 is MNHEY and CDR2 SVGAGI. The V end lost 9 bases, the J end lost 0 bases, and 12 bases lay between the germline ends. This CDR3 has 13 amino acids. The clonotype comes from an adult with an advanced solid tumor such as melanoma, head and neck, liver or kidney cancer. This specimen was CD4+ or CD8+ T cells sorted from blood, taken in a trial of the OX40 agonist ivuxolimab. The chain joins TRBV6-5 to TRBJ2-7; D uncertain. The CDR3 region is CASSTISSYEQYF. The CDR3, as DNA: TGTGCCAGTTCCACTATCAGCTCCTACGAGCAGTACTTC.